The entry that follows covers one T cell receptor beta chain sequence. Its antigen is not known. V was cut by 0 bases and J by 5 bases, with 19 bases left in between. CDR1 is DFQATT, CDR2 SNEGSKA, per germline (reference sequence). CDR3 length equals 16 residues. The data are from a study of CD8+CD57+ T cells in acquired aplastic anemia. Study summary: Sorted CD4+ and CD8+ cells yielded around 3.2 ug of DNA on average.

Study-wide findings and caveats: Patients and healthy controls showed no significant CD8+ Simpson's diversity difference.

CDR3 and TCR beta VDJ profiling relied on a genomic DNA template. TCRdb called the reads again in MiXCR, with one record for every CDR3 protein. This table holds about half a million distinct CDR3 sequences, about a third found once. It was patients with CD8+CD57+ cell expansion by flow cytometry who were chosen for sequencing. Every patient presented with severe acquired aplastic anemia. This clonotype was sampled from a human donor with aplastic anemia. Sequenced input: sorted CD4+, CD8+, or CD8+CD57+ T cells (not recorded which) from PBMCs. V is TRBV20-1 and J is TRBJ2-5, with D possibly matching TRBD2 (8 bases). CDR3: CSARDPVAGQTETQYF. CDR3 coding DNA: TGCAGTGCTAGAGATCCAGTAGCGGGACAGACCGAGACCCAGTACTTC.